The 13 T cell receptor beta chains reported below all come from one sample, sequenced in a study of shared clonotypes between healthy human individuals. Sequencing was performed with immunoSEQ multiplex PCR; in TCRdb, only in-frame clones are kept and a portion is missing. The repertoire holds some 580,000 clones, with around 97% as singletons. Sequenced: naive CD4+ T cells sorted from blood. The subset: CD45RA+ positively selected. These receptors all come from a woman aged 30 to 39 in good health.

V and J are TRBV2 and TRBJ2-7; no reliable D call. Between the trimmed V and J ends, which lost 5 bases and 5 bases, there was a span of 13 bases. Germline lookup yields CDR1 SNHLY and CDR2 FYNNEI. The CDR3 has 13 residues. The CDR3 coding sequence is TGTGCCAGCAGTCCTCATATTGCCGACGAGCAGTACTTC. Protein product: CASSPHIADEQYF. The full variable domain, its missing parts supplied by reference TRBV2 and TRBJ2-7, is EPEVTQTPSHQVTQMGQEVILRCVPISNHLYFYWYRQILGQKVEFLVSFYNNEISEKSEIFDDQFSVERPDGSNFTLKIRSTKLEDSAMYFCASSPHIADEQYFGPGTRLTVT.

The gene calls are TRBV10-1 and TRBJ1-4, with D maybe TRBD1 (5 bases). The CDR3 is 14 amino acids. Germline V gene sequence: CDR1 WNHNN, CDR2 SYGVQD (reference sequence). V lost 0 bases and J lost 5, with 7 bases in between. The CDR3 coding sequence is TGCGCCAGCAGTGAGTCGGGACTCAATGAAAAACTGTTTTTT. Its translation is CASSESGLNEKLFF.

V is TRBV6-1 and J is TRBJ2-1, with a weak D call TRBD2 (6 bases). This CDR3 is 10 amino acids long. The germline V and J ends were trimmed by 6 bases and 12 bases, with 9 bases remaining between them. Looked up from germline, CDR1 is MNHNS and CDR2 is SASEGT. The CDR3 DNA reads TGTGCCAGCAGGGGAGGCGGGCAGTTCTTC. It codes for CASRGGGQFF.

On this clone: Different DNA sequences within this sample yield the same CDR3. V and J are TRBV4-1 and TRBJ1-5; TRBD1 matches 8 bases. Germline CDR1 reads MGHRA; CDR2 reads YSYEKL. Trimming cost V 3 bases and J 2 bases; bases outside gene matches: 0. There are 14 residues in the CDR3. CDR3 region: CASSQTGGNQPQHF. CDR3 DNA sequence: TGCGCCAGCAGCCAGACAGGGGGCAATCAGCCCCAGCATTTT.

The chain carries TRBV18 and TRBJ2-2, with 10 positions matching TRBD2. J lost 0 bases, V lost 1 base, and 8 bases had no gene match. This CDR3 is 19 amino acids long. Germline CDR1 reads KGHSH; CDR2 reads LQKENI. The CDR3 loop is CASSPLLAGSLANTGELFF. The CDR3 region has the DNA TGTGCCAGCTCACCACTACTAGCGGGGTCCCTCGCGAACACCGGGGAGCTGTTTTTT. The full variable domain, in which reference TRBV18 and TRBJ2-2 provide the parts outside the CDR3, is NAGVMQNPRHLVRRRGQEARLRCSPMKGHSHVYWYRQLPEEGLKFMVYLQKENIIDESGMPKERFSAEFPKEGPSILRIQQVVRGDSAAYFCASSPLLAGSLANTGELFFGEGSRLTVL.

The chain has TRBV7-9 and TRBJ2-1; TRBD2 agrees at 9 bases. J lost 4 bases, V lost 7 bases, and 11 bases had no gene match. The CDR3 covers 16 residues. The germline CDR1 and CDR2 sequences are SEHNR and FQNEAQ (reference sequence). Written as DNA, the CDR3 is TGTGCCAGCAAGCCTTACCGCGCGGGAGGGTACAATGAGCAGTTCTTC. It codes for CASKPYRAGGYNEQFF. The whole variable domain, remainder taken from reference TRBV7-9 and TRBJ2-1, is DTGVSQNPRHKITKRGQNVTFRCDPISEHNRLYWYRQTLGQGPEFLTYFQNEAQLEKSRLLSDRFSAERPKGSFSTLEIQRTEQGDSAMYLCASKPYRAGGYNEQFFGPGTRLTVL.

Regarding this clone: Other DNA variants within this sample encode the same CDR3. The rearrangement uses TRBV18 and TRBJ2-3, with D possibly being TRBD2 (6 bases). This CDR3 has 15 residues. The V and J ends lost 0 bases and 2 bases respectively, with 9 bases between them. CDR1 KGHSH and CDR2 LQKENI come from the germline V gene. In DNA, the CDR3 is TGTGCCAGCTCACCACCGGCGGGGTACACAGATACGCAGTATTTT. It specifies CASSPPAGYTDTQYF.

This clone was picked up one time. The genes are TRBV6-1 and TRBJ1-5; maybe TRBD1 (6 bases). Trimming left V 2 bases short and J 3 bases short, with 11 bases between. Germline V gives CDR1 MNHNS, CDR2 SASEGT. The length of the CDR3 is 15 residues. The CDR3 bases are TGTGCCAGCAGTGAAATAGGGGGATCCAATCAGCCCCAGCATTTT. Translated, it gives CASSEIGGSNQPQHF.

About this clone itself: The junction and the germline gene differ at one end; a read error may be behind it. CDR3 residues: CSAESGGLDGYTF. CDR3 sequence (DNA): TGCAGCGCTGAATCGGGTGGGCTCGATGGCTACACCTTC. J is TRBJ1-2 and V is TRBV29-1; D remains ambiguous. The germline V gene has CDR1 SQVTM and CDR2 ANQGSEA. The CDR3 contains 13 residues. Drawing the rest from reference TRBV29-1 and TRBJ1-2, the complete variable domain is SAVISQKPSRDICQRGTSLTIQCQVDSQVTMMFWYRQQPGQSLTLIATANQGSEATYESGFVIDKFPISRPNLTFSTLTVSNMSPEDSSIYLCSAESGGLDGYTFGSGTRLTVV.

J is TRBJ2-7 and V is TRBV5-1, with 11 positions matching TRBD2. There are 16 residues in the CDR3. Germline V gives CDR1 SGHRS, CDR2 YFSETQ. V lost 0 bases to trimming and J lost 6 bases; unmatched junction nucleotides: 8. CDR3 nucleotide sequence: TGCGCCAGCAGCTTGGTAGCGGGAGGGGCCCCTAGCGAGCAGTACTTC. This codes for CASSLVAGGAPSEQYF.

The rearrangement uses TRBV30 and TRBJ2-3; TRBD2 agrees at 11 bases. Trimming took 5 bases from V and 8 from J; bases not matched to a gene: 9. Germline assignment: CDR1 GTSNPN and CDR2 SVGIG (reference sequence). The CDR3 loop spans 14 amino acids. The DNA of the CDR3 is TGTGCCTGGGCCATAGCGGGGGGGATAATTACGCAGTATTTT. It codes for CAWAIAGGIITQYF.

The rearrangement links TRBV27 to TRBJ2-3; 7 nucleotides line up with TRBD1. V was clipped by 4 bases and J by 6 bases; unmatched bases: 13. Germline-derived CDR1 and CDR2 are MNHEY and SMNVEV (reference sequence). The CDR3 totals 16 residues. For the CDR3, the DNA is TGTGCCAGCAGTTCGGGACAGTTCAGGGAGTACGATACGCAGTATTTT. This encodes CASSSGQFREYDTQYF.

DNA for the CDR3: TGTGCCAGCAGGACAGCTAATCAGCCCCAGCATTTT. This translates into CASRTANQPQHF. This sequence joins TRBV2 and TRBJ1-5; TRBD1 might be the D (5 bases). The CDR3 consists of 12 residues. The germline gives CDR1 SNHLY, CDR2 FYNNEI. V was clipped by 6 bases and J by 4 bases, with 7 bases between them.